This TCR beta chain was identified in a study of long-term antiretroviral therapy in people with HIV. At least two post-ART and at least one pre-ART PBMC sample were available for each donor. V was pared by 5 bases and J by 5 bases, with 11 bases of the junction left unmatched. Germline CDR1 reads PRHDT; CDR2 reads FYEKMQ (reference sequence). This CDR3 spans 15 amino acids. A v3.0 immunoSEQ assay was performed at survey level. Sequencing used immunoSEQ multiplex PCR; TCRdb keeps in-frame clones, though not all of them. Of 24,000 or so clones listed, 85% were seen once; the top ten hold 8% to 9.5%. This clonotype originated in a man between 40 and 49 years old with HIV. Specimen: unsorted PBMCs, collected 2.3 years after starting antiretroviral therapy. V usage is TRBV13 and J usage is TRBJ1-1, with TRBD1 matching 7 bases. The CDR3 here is CASSPNRGGKTEAFF. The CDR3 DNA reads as TGTGCCAGCAGCCCCAACAGGGGAGGGAAGACTGAAGCTTTCTTT.